This TCR beta chain was sequenced during a study of beta chain features in type 1 diabetes. Expressed TCRB transcripts were sequenced, since all the RNA that had been isolated was reverse transcribed. Assay: immunoSEQ multiplex PCR; the TCRdb copy retains only in-frame clones and omits some. The table shows fewer than 900,000 clones, with 17% occurring only once. This clone showed up just a few times. This TCR was sampled from a young woman in good health. Sequenced: naive CD4+ T cells from blood.

The CDR3 loop reads CASLEGPDTNYGYTF. Written as DNA, the CDR3 is TGTGCCAGCCTCGAGGGGCCCGATACTAACTATGGCTACACCTTC. The chain is built from TRBV18 and TRBJ1-2, with D possibly being TRBD1 (5 bases). CDR3 length equals 15 residues. The V gene's germline CDR1 is KGHSH and CDR2 LQKENI. Trimming took 8 bases from V and 0 from J, leaving 16 bases between them.